The present entry profiles one T cell receptor (beta chain) with its context. Vbeta (60) and Jbeta (13) primers were used in the PCR. Profiled with immunoSEQ multiplex PCR; TCRdb holds only in-frame clones, not every one. The table lists about 96,000 clones, under 85% of them singletons. The sample originates from a study of cytomegalovirus exposure and HLA in healthy donors. Study background: There were approximately 80 million unique TCRs (from HLA-typed donors) in an early data release.

The CDR3 runs 13 residues. Germline V gene data show CDR1 as WNHNN and CDR2 as SYGVQD (reference sequence). V lost 0 bases, J lost 10 bases, and 11 bases lay in between. This chain connects TRBV10-1 to TRBJ2-3; D may be TRBD2 (5 bases). The receptor was derived from a woman in her 70s in good health and CMV-seropositive. Sequencing was done on a sample of PBMCs. The CDR3 DNA reads TGCGCCAGCAGTGAGTCGACGGGGAATGCGCAGTATTTT. Encoded protein: CASSESTGNAQYF.